Shown below are 28 T cell receptor beta chains from a single sample sequenced in a study of PD-L1 blockade in urothelial cancer. Here immunoSEQ multiplex PCR was the method, and the copy in TCRdb shows in-frame clones only, minus some. The repertoire holds approximately 51,000 clones, approximately 84% seen once, with under 20% in the top ten. This sample comprised PBMCs, obtained around atezolizumab (anti-PD-L1) treatment. The receptors shown here come from a man in his 60s with urothelial cancer.

This chain connects TRBV5-1 to TRBJ2-5, with a possible D match to TRBD2 (7 bases). The CDR3 runs 13 residues. Germline V CDR1 and CDR2: SGHRS, YFSETQ. The V end was cut by 2 bases, the J end by 5 bases, with 10 bases between. The CDR3 protein is CASSLGGGETQYF. Here the CDR3 DNA reads TGCGCCAGCAGCTTAGGGGGAGGGGAGACCCAGTACTTC.

The gene calls are TRBV19 and TRBJ2-7; TRBD1 agrees at 10 bases. The CDR3 is 16 amino acids. Germline lookup yields CDR1 LNHDA and CDR2 SQIVND (reference sequence). With V trimmed by 3 bases and J by 0 bases, 5 bases remained unmatched. The CDR3 region is CASSISGTGVSYEQYF. In DNA, the CDR3 is TGTGCCAGTAGTATTTCGGGGACAGGGGTCTCCTACGAGCAGTACTTC.

The chain couples TRBV10-3 to TRBJ1-4; a weak D match, TRBD1 (5 bases). This CDR3 contains 15 residues. Trimming removed 0 bases from V and 3 bases from J, with 8 bases in between. The germline V gene has CDR1 ENHRY and CDR2 SYGVKD. CDR3: CAISESRQSNEKLFF. The CDR3, as DNA: TGTGCCATCAGTGAGTCCCGACAGTCTAATGAAAAACTGTTTTTT.

The V gene is TRBV5-1, the J gene TRBJ1-4, with 8 bases identical to TRBD1. CDR3 length: 14 amino acids. The germline gives CDR1 SGHRS, CDR2 YFSETQ. Germline trimming cut 0 bases from V and 7 bases from J; bases unmatched to any gene: 2. DNA for the CDR3: TGCGCCAGCAGCTTGGGGCAGGGGGCTGAAAAACTGTTTTTT. It codes for CASSLGQGAEKLFF.

This clone was counted a few times. The chain recombines TRBV6-1 with TRBJ2-7, with D perhaps TRBD1 (5 bases). The CDR3 loop spans 16 amino acids. Germline loops: CDR1 MNHNS, CDR2 SASEGT. Between the trimmed V and J ends, which lost 1 base and 3 bases, there was a span of 16 bases. The CDR3 DNA follows: TGTGCCAGCAGTGAAGGGACAACGCACATCTACTACGAGCAGTACTTC. This gives the protein CASSEGTTHIYYEQYF.

This clone was found once. At the DNA level, this CDR3 is encoded by other sequences in the same sample as well. The rearrangement links TRBV20-1 to TRBJ1-2, with D uncertain. Trimming removed 0 bases at V and 5 bases at J, with 4 bases between. The germline V gene has CDR1 DFQATT and CDR2 SNEGSKA (reference sequence). This CDR3 contains 11 residues. The DNA of the CDR3 is TGCAGTGCTAGAGACTCTTATGGCTACACCTTC. Its translation is CSARDSYGYTF.

This chain links TRBV30 with TRBJ1-2; 7 bases align to TRBD1. V shed 4 bases and J 0 bases; nucleotides not matched to a gene: 2. The CDR3 is 13 amino acids. Germline CDR1 GTSNPN, CDR2 SVGIG (reference sequence). The CDR3 DNA reads TGTGCCTGGACACAGGGGTCTAACTATGGCTACACCTTC. Translating gives CAWTQGSNYGYTF.

The rearrangement joins TRBV11-3 to TRBJ1-2; D not resolved. CDR3 size: 13 residues. The germline V gene encodes CDR1 SGHNT and CDR2 YENEEA. Trimming stripped 0 bases from V and 4 bases from J, with 6 bases between. The CDR3 protein is CASSLDGSYGYTF. The CDR3 bases are TGTGCCAGCAGCTTAGATGGTAGCTATGGCTACACCTTC. Using reference TRBV11-3 and TRBJ1-2 for the parts outside the CDR3, the full variable domain is EAGVVQSPRYKIIEKKQPVAFWCNPISGHNTLYWYLQNLGQGPELLIRYENEEAVDDSQLPKDRFSAERLKGVDSTLKIQPAELGDSAVYLCASSLDGSYGYTFGSGTRLTVV.

V is TRBV7-3 and J is TRBJ1-1; no firm D call. CDR3 length: 15 amino acids. Looked up from germline, CDR1 is SGHTA and CDR2 is FQGTGA. The ends were cut back, 5 bases at V and 4 bases at J, with 17 bases in the middle. The CDR3 region is CASSAGARLSTEAFF. The CDR3 DNA reads TGTGCCAGCAGCGCGGGAGCTCGGCTGTCCACTGAAGCTTTCTTT.

This CDR3 reads CASGRVWVAGGNEQFF. The CDR3 nucleotides read TGTGCCAGCGGAAGGGTTTGGGTGGCAGGGGGCAATGAGCAGTTCTTC. The chain recombines TRBV2 with TRBJ2-1; 7 bases are shared with TRBD1. The CDR3 totals 16 residues. The germline V gene encodes CDR1 SNHLY and CDR2 FYNNEI. V shed 8 bases, J shed 6 bases, and the junction held 16 bases outside the gene matches.

The V gene is TRBV9, the J gene TRBJ1-1; D perhaps matches TRBD1 (6 bases). Deletions cut 0 bases from V and 5 bases from J, with 11 bases between. Germline loops: CDR1 SGDLS, CDR2 YYNGEE. The CDR3 runs to 14 residues. The CDR3 DNA sequence: TGTGCCAGCAGCGTAGAGGGGGATGATACTGAAGCTTTCTTT. Protein product: CASSVEGDDTEAFF.

V is TRBV5-1 and J is TRBJ1-6, with 11 bases fitting TRBD1. This CDR3 is built from 16 residues. Germline V gene lookup returns CDR1 SGHRS and CDR2 YFSETQ. V gave up 2 bases and J gave up 9 bases; unmatched junction bases: 7. The CDR3 protein is CASSFRTGGLGSPLHF. DNA for the CDR3: TGCGCCAGCAGCTTCCGGACAGGGGGCCTTGGTTCACCCCTCCACTTT.

This clone has a single count. The rearrangement joins TRBV7-3 to TRBJ2-1; D may be TRBD1 (6 bases). CDR3 length: 16 amino acids. Germline V lookup: CDR1 SGHTA, CDR2 FQGTGA. The germline V and J ends were trimmed by 3 bases and 1 base, with 13 bases remaining between them. The CDR3 loop is CASSLGWGQSYNEQFF. CDR3 coding DNA: TGTGCCAGCAGCTTGGGGTGGGGGCAGTCCTACAATGAGCAGTTCTTC.

V gene TRBV27 combines with J gene TRBJ2-3, with 7 bases that match TRBD2. In germline, CDR1 is MNHEY, CDR2 SMNVEV (reference sequence). This CDR3 region has 15 residues. Trimming took 3 bases from V and 0 from J; bases not matched to a gene: 3. The CDR3 spells CASSFGGISTDTQYF. The CDR3 DNA follows: TGTGCCAGCAGTTTCGGGGGGATAAGCACAGATACGCAGTATTTT.

The chain combines TRBV5-1 with TRBJ1-6; D uncertain. V lost 0 bases, J lost 8 bases, and 6 bases lay in between. The CDR3 covers 13 residues. Germline CDR1 reads SGHRS; CDR2 reads YFSETQ. CDR3 coding DNA: TGCGCCAGCAGCTTGGGCGGGGATTCACCCCTCCACTTT. Encoded protein: CASSLGGDSPLHF. Using reference TRBV5-1 and TRBJ1-6 for the parts outside the CDR3, the full variable domain is KAGVTQTPRYLIKTRGQQVTLSCSPISGHRSVSWYQQTPGQGLQFLFEYFSETQRNKGNFPGRFSGRQFSNSRSEMNVSTLELGDSALYLCASSLGGDSPLHFGNGTRLTVT.

V gene TRBV21-1 combines with J gene TRBJ1-2; the table's D call, TRBD1, was not checked against the DNA. TRBV21-1 is designated a pseudogene. CDR3 length: 15 amino acids. The CDR3 here is CASSKGEQVDYGYTF. CDR3 in DNA: TGTGCCAGCAGCAAAGGGGAACAGGTGGACTATGGCTACACCTTC.

V gene TRBV4-1 combines with J gene TRBJ2-3; tentatively, D is TRBD2 (6 bases). From germline, CDR1 is MGHRA and CDR2 YSYEKL. This CDR3 has 11 amino acids. V shed 8 bases and J shed 6 bases, with 9 bases lying between them. The CDR3 reads CASRETDTQYF. For the CDR3, the DNA is TGCGCCAGCCGGGAGACGGATACGCAGTATTTT.

This chain uses TRBV27 with TRBJ2-7, with 9 bases matching TRBD1. CDR3 length: 15 amino acids. The trim removed 5 bases at V and 4 bases at J, leaving 9 bases unmatched. From germline, CDR1 is MNHEY and CDR2 SMNVEV (reference sequence). Here the CDR3 reads CASSPTGQGKYEQYF. Here the CDR3 DNA reads TGTGCCAGCAGTCCCACAGGACAGGGGAAGTACGAGCAGTACTTC.

The chain combines TRBV7-9 with TRBJ1-6; 7 nucleotides align to TRBD1. The CDR3 contains 15 residues. Looked up from germline, CDR1 is SEHNR and CDR2 is FQNEAQ (reference sequence). V dropped 3 bases and J dropped 15; count of bases not matched to a gene: 14. CDR3 nucleotide sequence: TGTGCCAGCAGCTTCCAGACAGGGCGGTATTCGGACCTCCACTTT. It is translated as CASSFQTGRYSDLHF.

The chain recombines TRBV18 with TRBJ2-5; 10 bases are shared with TRBD1. The CDR3 is 16 amino acids. Germline CDR1 KGHSH, CDR2 LQKENI. V shed 5 bases, J shed 0 bases, and the junction held 6 bases outside the gene matches. The CDR3 sequence is CASSTRDRGYQETQYF. Here the CDR3 DNA reads TGTGCCAGCTCAACGCGGGACAGGGGATACCAAGAGACCCAGTACTTC.

The chain uses TRBV27 and TRBJ2-2; D is perhaps TRBD1 (5 bases). Germline CDR1 reads MNHEY; CDR2 reads SMNVEV (reference sequence). The CDR3 runs to 15 residues. Trimming removed 6 bases at V and 4 bases at J, with 15 bases between. The CDR3 sequence is CASRIRPGLTGELFF. The CDR3 DNA reads TGTGCCAGCAGGATCCGCCCAGGGCTCACCGGGGAGCTGTTTTTT.

The rearrangement joins TRBV5-5 to TRBJ1-1; D possibly corresponds to TRBD1 (5 bases). Germline V CDR1 and CDR2: SGHKS, YYEKEE (reference sequence). Trimming removed 1 base at V and 4 bases at J, with 17 bases between. The CDR3 totals 16 residues. The CDR3: CASSLQFVGRATEAFF. CDR3 nucleotide sequence: TGTGCCAGCAGCTTGCAGTTTGTTGGCAGGGCCACTGAAGCTTTCTTT.

The chain combines TRBV6-5 with TRBJ1-1; maybe TRBD1 (6 bases). The V gene lost 5 bases and the J gene lost 0 bases, with 13 bases spanning the gap. The CDR3 consists of 15 residues. Germline CDR1 and CDR2: MNHEY and SVGAGI. Written as DNA, the CDR3 is TGTGCCAGCAGTGTTCACAGGGACATGAACACTGAAGCTTTCTTT. Protein product: CASSVHRDMNTEAFF.

The chain uses TRBV19 and TRBJ2-2; the match to TRBD2 covers 9 bases. The length of the CDR3 is 17 residues. Looked up from germline, CDR1 is LNHDA and CDR2 is SQIVND (reference sequence). The V gene end was trimmed by 3 bases and the J gene end by 2 bases; junction bases not matched to a gene: 7. CDR3: CASSMFPGLANTGELFF. Written as DNA, the CDR3 is TGTGCCAGTAGTATGTTCCCGGGACTAGCCAACACCGGGGAGCTGTTTTTT.

This clone came up a few times. Its ends do not fully match the called genes, so a read error is possible. The chain links TRBV5-6 to TRBJ1-1; tentative D call: TRBD1 (5 bases). The CDR3 consists of 14 residues. Germline V CDR1 and CDR2: SGHDT, YYEEEE. CDR3 loop: CASSGGRSNTEAFF. Here the CDR3 DNA reads TGTGCGAGCAGCGGGGGGAGGAGTAACACTGAAGCTTTCTTT.

This sequence joins TRBV15 and TRBJ2-7; 8 nucleotides agree with TRBD2. Germline assignment: CDR1 LNHNV and CDR2 YYDKDF (reference sequence). Germline trimming cut 3 bases from V and 0 bases from J; bases unmatched to any gene: 1. CDR3 length equals 14 residues. The CDR3 sequence: CATSSRGGSYEQYF. DNA for the CDR3: TGTGCCACCAGCAGCCGGGGGGGCTCCTACGAGCAGTACTTC.

The chain employs TRBV11-2 and TRBJ2-1; D is undetermined. This CDR3 spans 13 amino acids. Germline loops: CDR1 SGHAT, CDR2 FQNNGV. The ends were cut back, 1 base at V and 5 bases at J, with 6 bases in the middle. As DNA, the CDR3 is TGTGCCAGCAGCTTAGGACAAAACAATGAGCAGTTCTTC. It yields the protein CASSLGQNNEQFF. The entire variable domain, with the rest obtained from reference TRBV11-2 and TRBJ2-1, is as follows: EAGVAQSPRYKIIEKRQSVAFWCNPISGHATLYWYQQILGQGPKLLIQFQNNGVVDDSQLPKDRFSAERLKGVDSTLKIQPAKLEDSAVYLCASSLGQNNEQFFGPGTRLTVL.

J is TRBJ2-7 and V is TRBV28; a weak D match, TRBD2 (7 bases). CDR3 length equals 14 residues. Trimming shortened V by 2 bases and J by 5 bases, and 13 bases separated the two germline ends. From germline, CDR1 is MDHEN and CDR2 SYDVKM. The CDR3 nucleotides read TGTGCCAGCAGTTTAGCGGGGGCCCAACACGAGCAGTACTTC. Protein sequence: CASSLAGAQHEQYF.